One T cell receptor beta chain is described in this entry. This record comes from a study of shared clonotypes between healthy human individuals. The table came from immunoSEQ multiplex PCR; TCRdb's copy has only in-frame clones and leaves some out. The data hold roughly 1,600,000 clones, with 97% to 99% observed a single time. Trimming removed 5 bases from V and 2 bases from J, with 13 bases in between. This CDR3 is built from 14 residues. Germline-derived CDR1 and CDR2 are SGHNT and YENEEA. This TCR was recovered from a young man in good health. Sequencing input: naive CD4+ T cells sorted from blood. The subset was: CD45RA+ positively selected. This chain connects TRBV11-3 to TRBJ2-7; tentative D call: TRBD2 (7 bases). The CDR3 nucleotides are TGTGCCAGCAGCACCCGCGGGGGCGCCTACGAGCAGTACTTC. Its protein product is CASSTRGGAYEQYF.